The entry that follows covers one T cell receptor (beta chain) sequence. Its antigen is unknown. This sample stems from a study of shared clonotypes between healthy human individuals. Study outcomes and limitations: Exclusively blood specimens were collected; tissue repertoires likely differ.

CDR1 is LGHNA, CDR2 YNFKEQ, per germline. The CDR3 has 15 amino acids. V was cut by 1 base and J by 4 bases, with 12 bases left in between. With ten immunoSEQ deep assay plates, unsorted PBMC DNA underwent sequencing. Profiled with immunoSEQ multiplex PCR; TCRdb holds only in-frame clones, not every one. The table has around 500,000 clones, 75% to 85% seen once; the top ten hold 13%. V and J are TRBV4-2 and TRBJ2-3; no reliable D call. The sequencing sample was made of PBMCs. This sequence was found in a woman between 40 and 50 years old in good health. Some clones in this sample may be carry-over from other donors' samples. Here the CDR3 DNA reads TGTGCCAGCAGCCAAGTTGTTGGAGTTGCAGATACGCAGTATTTT. Protein: CASSQVVGVADTQYF.